The T cell receptor beta chain described here comes from a study of T-cell reconstitution after alpha-beta-depleted transplantation in children (dated by TCRdb to 2016 to 2017). About the full investigation: Using TCR repertoire profiling, the study quantitatively followed how T-cell immune reconstitution unfolded in children after TCRalphabeta/CD19-depleted allogeneic hematopoietic cell transplantation.

This clonotype was recorded at least ten times. What antigen it recognizes has not been identified. No much larger clone exists at a distance of one base, and base qualities are not known. The library was obtained by PCR. The sequencing machine was an Illumina HiSeq 2500. TCR libraries were prepared with molecular barcoding, using unique molecular identifiers to normalize TCRbeta repertoire quantification. TCRdb's own reprocessing of the public reads used fastp at Q25 and MiXCR and kept productive beta chains. A single entry per CDR3 protein holds the most common genes and DNA from its merged rows. The sample contains fewer than 120,000 distinct CDR3 sequences, about a tenth of them found a single time. Of the sample, about 7.3% is held by the ten largest clones. The germline V gene (reference sequence) yields SGHKS for CDR1 and YYEKEE for CDR2. The CDR3 runs 15 amino acids, cysteine and phenylalanine included. Only the CDR3 DNA is retained, 45 bases long and in frame from the first base. V is pruned by 4 bases and J by 7 bases, leaving 9 bases of the junction without a gene match.

The rearrangement combines TRBV5-5 with TRBJ2-1, and 9 junctional nucleotides match TRBD2. Sequencing used PBMCs from the stem cell graft donor, obtained from the stem cell graft. The sequence came from a human donor who donated a stem cell graft to a child with acute lymphoblastic leukemia. The nucleotides read TGTGCCAGCAGCATCAGCGGGAGGACGGGGAATGAGCAGTTCTTC. It translates as CASSISGRTGNEQFF.